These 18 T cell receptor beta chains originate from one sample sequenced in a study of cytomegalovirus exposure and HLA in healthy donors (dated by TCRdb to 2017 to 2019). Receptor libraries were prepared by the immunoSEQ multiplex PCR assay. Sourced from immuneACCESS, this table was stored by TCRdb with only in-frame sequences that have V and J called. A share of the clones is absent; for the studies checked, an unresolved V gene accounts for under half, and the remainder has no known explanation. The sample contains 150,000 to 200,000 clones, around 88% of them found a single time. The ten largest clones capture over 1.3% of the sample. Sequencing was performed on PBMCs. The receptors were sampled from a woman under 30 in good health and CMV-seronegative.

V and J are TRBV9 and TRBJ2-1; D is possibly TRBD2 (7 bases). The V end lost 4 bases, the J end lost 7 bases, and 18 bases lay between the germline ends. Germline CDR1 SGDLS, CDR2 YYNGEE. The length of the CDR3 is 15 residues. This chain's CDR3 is CASSRGGDSLNEQFF. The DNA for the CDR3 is TGTGCCAGCAGCCGAGGGGGGGACTCTTTGAATGAGCAGTTCTTC. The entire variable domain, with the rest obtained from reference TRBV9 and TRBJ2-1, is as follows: DSGVTQTPKHLITATGQRVTLRCSPRSGDLSVYWYQQSLDQGLQFLIQYYNGEERAKGNILERFSAQQFPDLHSELNLSSLELGDSALYFCASSRGGDSLNEQFFGPGTRLTVL.

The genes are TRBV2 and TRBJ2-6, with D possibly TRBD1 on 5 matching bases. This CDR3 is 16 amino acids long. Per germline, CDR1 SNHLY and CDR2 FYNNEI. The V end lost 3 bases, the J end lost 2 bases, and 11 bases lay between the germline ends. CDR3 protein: CASSDQGLAGANVLTF. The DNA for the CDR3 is TGTGCCAGCAGTGACCAGGGCTTGGCTGGGGCCAACGTCCTGACTTTC.

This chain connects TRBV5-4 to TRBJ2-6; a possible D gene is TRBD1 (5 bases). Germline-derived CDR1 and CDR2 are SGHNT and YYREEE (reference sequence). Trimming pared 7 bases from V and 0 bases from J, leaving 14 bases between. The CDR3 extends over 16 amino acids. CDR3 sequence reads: CASHPTASSGANVLTF. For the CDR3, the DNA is TGTGCCAGCCACCCGACAGCAAGCTCTGGGGCCAACGTCCTGACTTTC.

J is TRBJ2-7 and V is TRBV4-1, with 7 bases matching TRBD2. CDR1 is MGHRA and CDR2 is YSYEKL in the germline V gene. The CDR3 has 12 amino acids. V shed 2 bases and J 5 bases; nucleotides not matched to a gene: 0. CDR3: CASSQSGDEQYF. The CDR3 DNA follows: TGCGCCAGCAGCCAAAGCGGGGACGAGCAGTACTTC.

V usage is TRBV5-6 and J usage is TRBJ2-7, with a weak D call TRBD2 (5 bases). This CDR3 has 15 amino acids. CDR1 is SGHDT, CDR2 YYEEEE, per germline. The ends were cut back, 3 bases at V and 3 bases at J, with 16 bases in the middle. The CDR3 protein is CASSSFYTSIYEQYF. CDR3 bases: TGTGCCAGCAGCTCGTTTTATACTAGTATCTACGAGCAGTACTTC.

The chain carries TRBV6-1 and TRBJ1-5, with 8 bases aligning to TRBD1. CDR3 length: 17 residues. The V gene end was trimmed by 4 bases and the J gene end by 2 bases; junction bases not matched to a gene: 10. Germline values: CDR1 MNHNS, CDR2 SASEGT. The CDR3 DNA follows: TGTGCCAGCAGTGCTGGCAGGGGGCTTATTGGCAATCAGCCCCAGCATTTT. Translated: CASSAGRGLIGNQPQHF.

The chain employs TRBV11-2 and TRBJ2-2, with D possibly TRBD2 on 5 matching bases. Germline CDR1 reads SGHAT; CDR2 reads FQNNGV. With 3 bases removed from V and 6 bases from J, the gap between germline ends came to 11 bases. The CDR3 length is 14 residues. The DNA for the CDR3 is TGTGCCAGCAGCTTTAGCCGGACTGCCGGGGAGCTGTTTTTT. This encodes CASSFSRTAGELFF.

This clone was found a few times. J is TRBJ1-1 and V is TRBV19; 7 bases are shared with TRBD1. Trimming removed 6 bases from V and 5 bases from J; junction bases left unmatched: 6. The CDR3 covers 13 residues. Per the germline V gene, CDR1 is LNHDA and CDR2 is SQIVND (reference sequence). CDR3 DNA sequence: TGTGCCAGTAGCCCACAGGGGCGAACTGAAGCTTTCTTT. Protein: CASSPQGRTEAFF.

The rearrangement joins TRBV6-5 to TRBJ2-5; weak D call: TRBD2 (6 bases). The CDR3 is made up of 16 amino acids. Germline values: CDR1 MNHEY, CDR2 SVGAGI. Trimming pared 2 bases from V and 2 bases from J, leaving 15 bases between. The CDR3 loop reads CASSYSPFGGQETQYF. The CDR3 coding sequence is TGTGCCAGCAGTTACAGCCCGTTCGGGGGACAAGAGACCCAGTACTTC.

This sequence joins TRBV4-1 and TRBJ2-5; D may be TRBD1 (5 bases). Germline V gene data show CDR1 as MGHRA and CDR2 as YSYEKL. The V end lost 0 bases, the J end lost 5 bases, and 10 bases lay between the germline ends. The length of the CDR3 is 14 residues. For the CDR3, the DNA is TGCGCCAGCAGCCAAGATTGGACAATGGAGACCCAGTACTTC. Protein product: CASSQDWTMETQYF.

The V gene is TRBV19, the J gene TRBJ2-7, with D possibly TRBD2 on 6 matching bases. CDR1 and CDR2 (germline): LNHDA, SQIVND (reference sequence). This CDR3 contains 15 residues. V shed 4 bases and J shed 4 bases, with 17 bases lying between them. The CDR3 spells CASSTGSQTRYEQYF. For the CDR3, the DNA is TGTGCCAGTAGTACGGGGTCCCAGACTAGGTACGAGCAGTACTTC.

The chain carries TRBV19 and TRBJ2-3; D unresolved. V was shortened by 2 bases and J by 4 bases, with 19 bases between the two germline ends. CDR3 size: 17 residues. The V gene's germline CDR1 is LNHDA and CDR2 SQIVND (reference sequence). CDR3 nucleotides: TGTGCCAGTAGTATAATCGGCGCAGAAGGAGTAGCAGATACGCAGTATTTT. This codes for CASSIIGAEGVADTQYF.

This CDR3 reads CASSLKRTGGIDTQYF. The DNA of the CDR3 is TGTGCCAGCAGCTTAAAGCGGACAGGGGGTATAGATACGCAGTATTTT. The chain carries TRBV7-8 and TRBJ2-3; 10 bases line up with TRBD1. In germline, CDR1 is SGHVS, CDR2 FQNEAQ. V lost 2 bases, J lost 5 bases, and 7 bases stayed unmatched. The CDR3 has 16 amino acids. Combining the CDR3 with reference TRBV7-8 and TRBJ2-3 gives the whole variable domain GAGVSQSPRYKVAKRGQDVALRCDPISGHVSLFWYQQALGQGPEFLTYFQNEAQLDKSGLPSDRFFAERPEGSVSTLKIQRTQQEDSAVYLCASSLKRTGGIDTQYFGPGTRLTVL.

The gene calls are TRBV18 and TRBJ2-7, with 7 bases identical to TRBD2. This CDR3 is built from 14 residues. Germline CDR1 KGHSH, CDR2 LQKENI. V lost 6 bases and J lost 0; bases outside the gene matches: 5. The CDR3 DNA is TGTGCCAGCTCCATCAGCGGGGCCTCCTACGAGCAGTACTTC. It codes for CASSISGASYEQYF.

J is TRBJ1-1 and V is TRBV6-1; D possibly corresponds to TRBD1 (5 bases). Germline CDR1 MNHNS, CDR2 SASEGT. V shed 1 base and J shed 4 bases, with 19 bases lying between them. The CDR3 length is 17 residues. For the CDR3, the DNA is TGTGCCAGCAGTGAAGACCCACACCCCTTCAGGGTCACTGAAGCTTTCTTT. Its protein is CASSEDPHPFRVTEAFF.

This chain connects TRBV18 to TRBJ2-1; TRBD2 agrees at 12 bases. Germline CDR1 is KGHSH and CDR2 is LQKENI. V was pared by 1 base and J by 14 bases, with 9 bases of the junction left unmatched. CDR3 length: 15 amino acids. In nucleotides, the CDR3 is TGTGCCAGCTCACCACTCGGACTAGCGGGGTCCATAGAGTTCTTC. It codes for CASSPLGLAGSIEFF.

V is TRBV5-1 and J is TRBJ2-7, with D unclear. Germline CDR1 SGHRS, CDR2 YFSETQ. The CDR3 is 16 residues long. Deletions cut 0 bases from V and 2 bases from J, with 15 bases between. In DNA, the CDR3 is TGCGCCAGCAGCTTGGGGTCTAACCACGTCCCCTACGAGCAGTACTTC. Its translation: CASSLGSNHVPYEQYF. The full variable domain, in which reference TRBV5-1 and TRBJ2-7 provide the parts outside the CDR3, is KAGVTQTPRYLIKTRGQQVTLSCSPISGHRSVSWYQQTPGQGLQFLFEYFSETQRNKGNFPGRFSGRQFSNSRSEMNVSTLELGDSALYLCASSLGSNHVPYEQYFGPGTRLTVT.

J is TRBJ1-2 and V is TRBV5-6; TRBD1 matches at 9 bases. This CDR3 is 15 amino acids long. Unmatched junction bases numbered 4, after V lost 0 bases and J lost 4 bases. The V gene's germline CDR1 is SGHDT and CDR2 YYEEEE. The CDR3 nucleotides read TGTGCCAGCAGCTTGGGGGGACAGGGTGGCTATGGCTACACCTTC. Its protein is CASSLGGQGGYGYTF. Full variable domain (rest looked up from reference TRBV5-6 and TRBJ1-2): DAGVTQSPTHLIKTRGQQVTLRCSPKSGHDTVSWYQQALGQGPQFIFQYYEEEERQRGNFPDRFSGHQFPNYSSELNVNALLLGDSALYLCASSLGGQGGYGYTFGSGTRLTVV.